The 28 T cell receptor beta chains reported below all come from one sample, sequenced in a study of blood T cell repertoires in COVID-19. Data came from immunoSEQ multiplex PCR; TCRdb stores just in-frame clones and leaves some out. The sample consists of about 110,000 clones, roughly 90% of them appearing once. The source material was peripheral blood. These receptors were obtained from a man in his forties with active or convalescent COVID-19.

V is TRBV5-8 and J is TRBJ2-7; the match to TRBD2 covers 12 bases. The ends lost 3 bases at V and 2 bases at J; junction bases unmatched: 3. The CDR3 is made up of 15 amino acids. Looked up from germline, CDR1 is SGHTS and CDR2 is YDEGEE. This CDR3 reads CASSSRLAGAYEQYF. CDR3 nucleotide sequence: TGTGCCAGCAGCTCTAGACTAGCGGGAGCCTACGAGCAGTACTTC. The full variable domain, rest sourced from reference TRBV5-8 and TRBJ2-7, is EAGVTQSPTHLIKTRGQQATLRCSPISGHTSVYWYQQALGLGLQFLLWYDEGEERNRGNFPPRFSGRQFPNYSSELNVNALELEDSALYLCASSSRLAGAYEQYFGPGTRLTVT.

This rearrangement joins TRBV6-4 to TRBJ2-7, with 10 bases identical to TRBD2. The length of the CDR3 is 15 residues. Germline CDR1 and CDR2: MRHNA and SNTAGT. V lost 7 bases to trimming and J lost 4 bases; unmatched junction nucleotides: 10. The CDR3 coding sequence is TGTGCCAGCATCGACGCACTAGCGGGGATATACGAGCAGTACTTC. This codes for CASIDALAGIYEQYF.

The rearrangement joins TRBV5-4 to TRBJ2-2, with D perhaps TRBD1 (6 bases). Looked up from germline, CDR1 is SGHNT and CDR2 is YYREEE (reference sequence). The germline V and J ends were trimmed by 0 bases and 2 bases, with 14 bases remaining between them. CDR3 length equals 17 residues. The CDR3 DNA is TGTGCCAGCAGCTTGGAATCAGGGGCCACCAACACCGGGGAGCTGTTTTTT. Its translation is CASSLESGATNTGELFF.

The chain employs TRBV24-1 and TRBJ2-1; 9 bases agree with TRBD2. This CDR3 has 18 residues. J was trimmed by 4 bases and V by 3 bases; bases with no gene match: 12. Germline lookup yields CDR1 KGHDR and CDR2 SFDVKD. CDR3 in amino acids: CATSDRRATSGSYNEQFF. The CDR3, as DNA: TGTGCCACCAGTGATCGTCGGGCAACTAGCGGGTCTTACAATGAGCAGTTCTTC.

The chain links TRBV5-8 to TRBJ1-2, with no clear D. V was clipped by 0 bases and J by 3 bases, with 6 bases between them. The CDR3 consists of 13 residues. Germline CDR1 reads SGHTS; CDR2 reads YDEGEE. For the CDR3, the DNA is TGTGCCAGCAGCTTGGTGGGAGACTATGGCTACACCTTC. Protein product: CASSLVGDYGYTF.

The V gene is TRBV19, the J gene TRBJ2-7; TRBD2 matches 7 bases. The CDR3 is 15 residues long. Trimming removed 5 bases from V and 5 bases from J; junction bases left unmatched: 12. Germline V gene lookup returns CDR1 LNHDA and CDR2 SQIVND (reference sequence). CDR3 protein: CASSPAAGNHNEQYF. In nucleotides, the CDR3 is TGTGCCAGTAGTCCGGCAGCGGGGAACCATAACGAGCAGTACTTC.

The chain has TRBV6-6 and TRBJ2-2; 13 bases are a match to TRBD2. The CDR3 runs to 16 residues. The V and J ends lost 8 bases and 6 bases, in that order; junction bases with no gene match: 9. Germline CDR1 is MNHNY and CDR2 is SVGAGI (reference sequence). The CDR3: CASGSPGLAGSGELFF. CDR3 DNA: TGTGCCAGCGGGTCACCGGGACTAGCGGGATCCGGGGAGCTGTTTTTT.

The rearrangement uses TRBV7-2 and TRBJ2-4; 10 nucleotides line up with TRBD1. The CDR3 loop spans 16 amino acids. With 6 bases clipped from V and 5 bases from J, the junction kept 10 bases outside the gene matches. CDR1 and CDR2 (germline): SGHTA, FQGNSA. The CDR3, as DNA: TGTGCCAGCAGTCGGACAGGGGGTACCTTCGAAAACATTCAGTACTTC. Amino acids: CASSRTGGTFENIQYF.

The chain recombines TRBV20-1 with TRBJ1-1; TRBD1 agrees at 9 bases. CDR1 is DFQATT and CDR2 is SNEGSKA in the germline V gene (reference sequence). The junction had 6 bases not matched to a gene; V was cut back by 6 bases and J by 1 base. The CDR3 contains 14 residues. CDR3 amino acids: CSASTGQGNTEAFF. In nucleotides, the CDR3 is TGCAGTGCCAGTACGGGACAGGGGAACACTGAAGCTTTCTTT.

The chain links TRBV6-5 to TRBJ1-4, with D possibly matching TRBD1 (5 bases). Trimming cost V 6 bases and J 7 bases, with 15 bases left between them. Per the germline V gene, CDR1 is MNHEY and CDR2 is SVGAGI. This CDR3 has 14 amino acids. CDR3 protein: CASRGTGRSEKLFF. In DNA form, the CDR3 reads TGTGCCAGCAGGGGAACAGGAAGAAGTGAAAAACTGTTTTTT.

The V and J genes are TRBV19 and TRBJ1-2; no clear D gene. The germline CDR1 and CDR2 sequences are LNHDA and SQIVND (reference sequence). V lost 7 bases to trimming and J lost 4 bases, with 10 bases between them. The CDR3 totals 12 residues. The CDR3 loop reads CASTPGLYGYTF. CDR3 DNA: TGTGCCAGTACCCCAGGTCTCTATGGCTACACCTTC.

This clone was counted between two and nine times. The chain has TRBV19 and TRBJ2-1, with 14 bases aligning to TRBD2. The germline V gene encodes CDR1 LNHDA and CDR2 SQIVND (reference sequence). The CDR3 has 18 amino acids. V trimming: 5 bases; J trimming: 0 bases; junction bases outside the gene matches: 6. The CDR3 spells CASSPRLAGGSSYNEQFF. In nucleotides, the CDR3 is TGTGCCAGTAGTCCTAGACTAGCGGGAGGGAGCTCCTACAATGAGCAGTTCTTC. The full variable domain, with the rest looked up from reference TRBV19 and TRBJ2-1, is DGGITQSPKYLFRKEGQNVTLSCEQNLNHDAMYWYRQDPGQGLRLIYYSQIVNDFQKGDIAEGYSVSREKKESFPLTVTSAQKNPTAFYLCASSPRLAGGSSYNEQFFGPGTRLTVL.

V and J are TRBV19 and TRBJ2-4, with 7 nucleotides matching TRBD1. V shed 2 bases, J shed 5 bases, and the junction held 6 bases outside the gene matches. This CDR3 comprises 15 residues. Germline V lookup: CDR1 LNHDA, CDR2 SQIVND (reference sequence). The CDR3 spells CASSITGVGENIQYF. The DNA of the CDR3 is TGTGCCAGTAGTATAACAGGGGTCGGGGAAAACATTCAGTACTTC. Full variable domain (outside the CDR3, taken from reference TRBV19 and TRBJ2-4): DGGITQSPKYLFRKEGQNVTLSCEQNLNHDAMYWYRQDPGQGLRLIYYSQIVNDFQKGDIAEGYSVSREKKESFPLTVTSAQKNPTAFYLCASSITGVGENIQYFGAGTRLSVL.

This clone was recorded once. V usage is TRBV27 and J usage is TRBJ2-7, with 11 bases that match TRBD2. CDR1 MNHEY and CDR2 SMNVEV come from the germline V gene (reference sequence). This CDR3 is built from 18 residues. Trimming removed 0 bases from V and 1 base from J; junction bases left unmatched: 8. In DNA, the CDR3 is TGTGCCAGCAGTTTATCGGGTCTAGCGGGGGGTCCTTCCTACGAGCAGTACTTC. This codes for CASSLSGLAGGPSYEQYF.

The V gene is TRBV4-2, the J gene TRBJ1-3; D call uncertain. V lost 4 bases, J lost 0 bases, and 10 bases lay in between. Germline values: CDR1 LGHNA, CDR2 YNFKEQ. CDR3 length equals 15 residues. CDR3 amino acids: CASSRESSSGNTIYF. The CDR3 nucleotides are TGTGCCAGCAGCCGGGAGAGTAGCTCTGGAAACACCATATATTTT.

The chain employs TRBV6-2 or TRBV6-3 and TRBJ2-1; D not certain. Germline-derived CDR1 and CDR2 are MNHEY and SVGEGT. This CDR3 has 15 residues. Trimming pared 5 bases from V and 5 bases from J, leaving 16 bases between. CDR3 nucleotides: TGTGCCAGCAGTCTCCTCCCTTTAATAAACAATGAGCAGTTCTTC. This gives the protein CASSLLPLINNEQFF.

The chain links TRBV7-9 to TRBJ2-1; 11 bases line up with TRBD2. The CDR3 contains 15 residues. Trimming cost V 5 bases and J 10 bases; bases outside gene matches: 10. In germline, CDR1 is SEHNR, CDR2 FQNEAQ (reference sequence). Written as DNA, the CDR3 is TGTGCCAGCAGCGAGACTAGCGGGGACCAAGGGGAGCAGTTCTTC. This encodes CASSETSGDQGEQFF.

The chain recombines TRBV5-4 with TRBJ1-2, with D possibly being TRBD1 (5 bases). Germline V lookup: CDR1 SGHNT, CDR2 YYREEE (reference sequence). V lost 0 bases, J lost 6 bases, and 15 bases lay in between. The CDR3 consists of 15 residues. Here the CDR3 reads CASSLVGGKRHGYTF. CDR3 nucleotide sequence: TGTGCCAGCAGCTTGGTCGGGGGGAAAAGGCATGGCTACACCTTC.

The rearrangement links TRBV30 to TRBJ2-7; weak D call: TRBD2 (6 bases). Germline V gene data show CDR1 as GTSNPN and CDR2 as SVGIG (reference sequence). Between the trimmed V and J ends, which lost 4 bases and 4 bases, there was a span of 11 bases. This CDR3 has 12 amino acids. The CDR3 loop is CAWNRDLYEQYF. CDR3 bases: TGTGCCTGGAATAGGGACTTATACGAGCAGTACTTC.

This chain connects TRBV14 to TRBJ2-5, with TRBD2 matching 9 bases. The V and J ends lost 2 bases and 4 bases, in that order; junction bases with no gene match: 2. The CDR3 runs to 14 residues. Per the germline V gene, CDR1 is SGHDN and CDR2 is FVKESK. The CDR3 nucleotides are TGTGCCAGCAGCCAACTAGCGGGAACAGAGACCCAGTACTTC. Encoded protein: CASSQLAGTETQYF.

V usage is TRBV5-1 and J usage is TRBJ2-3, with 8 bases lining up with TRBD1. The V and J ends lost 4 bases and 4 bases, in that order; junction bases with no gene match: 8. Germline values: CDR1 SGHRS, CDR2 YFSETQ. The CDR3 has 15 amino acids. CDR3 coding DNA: TGCGCCAGCAGCCTAACGACAGGGGCGGCAGATACGCAGTATTTT. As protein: CASSLTTGAADTQYF.

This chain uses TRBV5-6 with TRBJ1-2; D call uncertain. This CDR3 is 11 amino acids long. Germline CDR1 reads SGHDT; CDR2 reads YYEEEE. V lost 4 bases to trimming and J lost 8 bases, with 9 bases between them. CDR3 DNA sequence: TGTGCCAGCAGCACCGTCAGAGGCTACACCTTC. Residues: CASSTVRGYTF.

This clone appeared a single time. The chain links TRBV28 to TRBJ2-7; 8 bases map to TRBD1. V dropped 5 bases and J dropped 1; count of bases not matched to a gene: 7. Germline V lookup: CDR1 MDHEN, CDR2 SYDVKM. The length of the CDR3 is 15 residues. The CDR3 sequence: CASSNQGTGSYEQYF. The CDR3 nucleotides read TGTGCCAGCAGTAATCAGGGGACAGGTTCCTACGAGCAGTACTTC.

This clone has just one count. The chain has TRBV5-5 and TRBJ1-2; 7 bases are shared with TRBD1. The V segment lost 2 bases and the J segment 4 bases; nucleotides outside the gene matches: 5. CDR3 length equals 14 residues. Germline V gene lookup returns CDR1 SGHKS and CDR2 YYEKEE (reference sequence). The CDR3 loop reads CASSLPGQRYGYTF. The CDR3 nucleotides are TGTGCCAGCAGCTTACCGGGACAGCGCTATGGCTACACCTTC.

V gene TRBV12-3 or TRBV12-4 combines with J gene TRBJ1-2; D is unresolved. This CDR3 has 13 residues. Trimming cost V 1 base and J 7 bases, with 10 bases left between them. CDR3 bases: TGTGCCAGCAGTTTAGGGCAGAGGGCTGGCTACACCTTC. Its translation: CASSLGQRAGYTF.

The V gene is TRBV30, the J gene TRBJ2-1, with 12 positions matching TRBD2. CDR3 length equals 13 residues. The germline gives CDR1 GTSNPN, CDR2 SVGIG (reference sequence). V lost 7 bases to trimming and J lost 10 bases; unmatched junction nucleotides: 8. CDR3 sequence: CASTSGSGREQFF. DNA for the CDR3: TGTGCCTCGACTAGCGGGAGCGGGAGGGAGCAGTTCTTC.

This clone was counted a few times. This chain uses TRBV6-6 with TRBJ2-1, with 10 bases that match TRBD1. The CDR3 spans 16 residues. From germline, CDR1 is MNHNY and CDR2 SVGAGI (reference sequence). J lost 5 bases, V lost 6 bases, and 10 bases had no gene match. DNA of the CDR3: TGTGCCAGCAGCGAATCGGGACAGGGGTATGACAATGAGCAGTTCTTC. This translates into CASSESGQGYDNEQFF.

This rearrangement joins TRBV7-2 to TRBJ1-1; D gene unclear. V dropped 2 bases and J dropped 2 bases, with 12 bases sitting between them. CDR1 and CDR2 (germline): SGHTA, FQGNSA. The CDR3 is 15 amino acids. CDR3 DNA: TGTGCCAGCAGCTTAAGTGCCAGTTTAAACACTGAAGCTTTCTTT. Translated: CASSLSASLNTEAFF.